These 20 T cell receptor beta chains were all obtained from the same sample, sequenced in a study of T cell responses to AZD1222 COVID-19 vaccine. TCRdb keeps only in-frame clones here, not all; method: immunoSEQ multiplex PCR. The repertoire holds around 140,000 clones, with about 94% as singletons. The material sequenced was peripheral blood, taken on day 0 of AZD1222 vaccination. The receptors here all came from an adult in good health.

This clone has a single count. The chain joins TRBV5-6 to TRBJ2-2; no firm D call. In germline, CDR1 is SGHDT, CDR2 YYEEEE. This CDR3 contains 15 residues. Trimming cost V 3 bases and J 6 bases, with 15 bases left between them. The CDR3 sequence is CASSSIFDRPGELFF. CDR3 in DNA: TGTGCCAGCAGCTCCATCTTTGATCGGCCCGGGGAGCTGTTTTTT.

Ten or more counts support this clone. V usage is TRBV14 and J usage is TRBJ1-2, with 7 positions matching TRBD1. V gave up 4 bases and J gave up 4 bases; unmatched junction bases: 3. This CDR3 contains 13 residues. Germline V gene data show CDR1 as SGHDN and CDR2 as FVKESK. The chain's CDR3 is CASSPGQAYGYTF. As DNA, the CDR3 is TGTGCCAGCAGCCCAGGACAGGCCTATGGCTACACCTTC. Combining the CDR3 with reference TRBV14 and TRBJ1-2 gives the whole variable domain EAGVTQFPSHSVIEKGQTVTLRCDPISGHDNLYWYRRVMGKEIKFLLHFVKESKQDESGMPNNRFLAERTGGTYSTLKVQPAELEDSGVYFCASSPGQAYGYTFGSGTRLTVV.

This rearrangement joins TRBV5-6 to TRBJ1-5; D may be TRBD1 (6 bases). This CDR3 is 14 amino acids long. Germline lookup yields CDR1 SGHDT and CDR2 YYEEEE. V lost 0 bases, J lost 7 bases, and 11 bases lay in between. CDR3 residues: CASSLGQAPQPQHF. The CDR3 coding sequence is TGTGCCAGCAGCTTGGGACAGGCCCCCCAGCCCCAGCATTTT.

The J gene is TRBJ2-7, the V gene TRBV19; tentative D call: TRBD2 (5 bases). The CDR3 is 13 residues long. Germline assignment: CDR1 LNHDA and CDR2 SQIVND (reference sequence). V lost 7 bases and J lost 0, with 10 bases in between. The CDR3 DNA reads TGTGCCAGTAACGAGGGTCTCTCCTACGAGCAGTACTTC. Its translation is CASNEGLSYEQYF.

The V and J genes are TRBV27 and TRBJ2-2; 11 nucleotides align to TRBD2. Germline values: CDR1 MNHEY, CDR2 SMNVEV (reference sequence). This CDR3 is 14 amino acids long. V gave up 7 bases and J gave up 6 bases; unmatched junction bases: 4. This chain's CDR3 is CASNPLAGAGELFF. The CDR3 coding sequence is TGTGCCAGCAATCCACTAGCGGGGGCCGGGGAGCTGTTTTTT.

The rearrangement links TRBV29-1 to TRBJ2-2; 8 nucleotides line up with TRBD2. CDR1 and CDR2 from the germline V gene are SQVTM and ANQGSEA. The CDR3 loop spans 17 amino acids. The ends lost 6 bases at V and 0 bases at J; junction bases unmatched: 12. The CDR3, as DNA: TGCAGCGTCGACCAAAATCGCGGGGGGACGAACACCGGGGAGCTGTTTTTT. Translated, it gives CSVDQNRGGTNTGELFF.

The chain employs TRBV15 and TRBJ1-3; D possibly corresponds to TRBD1 (5 bases). The CDR3 runs 16 residues. Per the germline V gene, CDR1 is LNHNV and CDR2 is YYDKDF (reference sequence). Trimming shortened V by 4 bases and J by 0 bases, and 13 bases separated the two germline ends. CDR3 nucleotide sequence: TGTGCCACCAGCATCGGCTACGACAGCTCTGGAAACACCATATATTTT. Its protein product is CATSIGYDSSGNTIYF.

This sequence joins TRBV19 and TRBJ1-2, with 8 bases lining up with TRBD1. Unmatched junction bases numbered 3, after V lost 7 bases and J lost 2 bases. Germline-derived CDR1 and CDR2 are LNHDA and SQIVND (reference sequence). The CDR3 is made up of 13 amino acids. The CDR3 DNA reads TGTGCCAGTAAGGGACAGGACAACTATGGCTACACCTTC. It specifies CASKGQDNYGYTF.

This chain joins TRBV6-2 or TRBV6-3 and TRBJ1-2; TRBD1 is a possible D gene (5 bases). V lost 6 bases and J lost 4, with 12 bases in between. In germline, CDR1 is MNHEY, CDR2 SVGEGT. This CDR3 spans 13 amino acids. DNA for the CDR3: TGTGCCAGCAGCGCCGACAGTGTCTATGGCTACACCTTC. Translating gives CASSADSVYGYTF.

The chain recombines TRBV13 with TRBJ2-1, with D tentatively TRBD2 (5 bases). Germline CDR1 is PRHDT and CDR2 is FYEKMQ (reference sequence). Trimming took off 2 bases at V and 10 bases at J, with 21 bases between the two ends. The CDR3 totals 16 residues. The CDR3 loop is CASSLLSATGPLEQFF. DNA for the CDR3: TGTGCCAGCAGCTTACTTAGCGCAACCGGGCCCCTCGAGCAGTTCTTC.

DNA for the CDR3: TGTGCCAGTAGTATACGTCGGACTTACACCGGGGAGCTGTTTTTT. Its translation: CASSIRRTYTGELFF. This chain joins TRBV19 and TRBJ2-2, with D possibly being TRBD2 (5 bases). Germline V gene lookup returns CDR1 LNHDA and CDR2 SQIVND (reference sequence). The V and J ends lost 2 bases and 3 bases respectively, with 10 bases between them. The CDR3 extends over 15 amino acids.

V usage is TRBV6-5 and J usage is TRBJ2-1; the D is unclear. The CDR3 is 14 amino acids. V was trimmed by 6 bases and J by 0 bases, leaving 9 bases between them. Germline CDR1 is MNHEY and CDR2 is SVGAGI. The CDR3 DNA sequence: TGTGCCAGCAGACCGAGGAGCTCCTACAATGAGCAGTTCTTC. It encodes CASRPRSSYNEQFF.

The gene calls are TRBV9 and TRBJ1-1, with D perhaps TRBD1 (6 bases). Trimming took off 4 bases at V and 0 bases at J, with 10 bases between the two ends. The CDR3 totals 14 residues. Looked up from germline, CDR1 is SGDLS and CDR2 is YYNGEE. CDR3 protein: CASSSTGMNTEAFF. The CDR3 nucleotides are TGTGCCAGCAGCAGTACAGGGATGAACACTGAAGCTTTCTTT.

This sequence joins TRBV10-2 and TRBJ2-7, with 9 bases fitting TRBD1. Germline V gene lookup returns CDR1 WSHSY and CDR2 SAAADI. This CDR3 region has 14 residues. The V and J ends lost 8 bases and 5 bases, in that order; junction bases with no gene match: 10. The CDR3 region is CASGETGGINEQYF. CDR3 sequence (DNA): TGCGCCAGCGGGGAGACAGGGGGAATCAACGAGCAGTACTTC.

The rearrangement uses TRBV19 and TRBJ1-2, with D possibly being TRBD1 (5 bases). V was pared by 6 bases and J by 4 bases, with 24 bases between. Looked up from germline, CDR1 is LNHDA and CDR2 is SQIVND (reference sequence). This CDR3 comprises 17 residues. CDR3 sequence: CASSNARVGREGYGYTF. The CDR3 region has the DNA TGTGCCAGTAGCAACGCCCGGGTGGGCAGGGAGGGCTATGGCTACACCTTC.

V gene TRBV7-3 combines with J gene TRBJ2-3; the D is unclear. Trimming took off 0 bases at V and 2 bases at J, with 6 bases between the two ends. This CDR3 is 14 amino acids long. Germline V lookup: CDR1 SGHTA, CDR2 FQGTGA. Written as DNA, the CDR3 is TGTGCCAGCAGCTTAACGCCCTCCACAGATACGCAGTATTTT. This codes for CASSLTPSTDTQYF.

V gene TRBV20-1 combines with J gene TRBJ2-5, with D possibly called TRBD1 or TRBD2 (5 bases each). The CDR3 consists of 13 residues. Trimming took off 3 bases at V and 5 bases at J, with 13 bases between the two ends. Germline CDR1 reads DFQATT; CDR2 reads SNEGSKA (reference sequence). The DNA for the CDR3 is TGCAGTGCTAGTGGGGGACCCGGGGAGACCCAGTACTTC. It yields the protein CSASGGPGETQYF.

This chain uses TRBV5-6 with TRBJ2-7; D might be TRBD2 (5 bases). The germline V gene has CDR1 SGHDT and CDR2 YYEEEE. V lost 0 bases to trimming and J lost 3 bases, with 22 bases between them. The CDR3 covers 18 residues. The CDR3 DNA follows: TGTGCCAGCAGCTTGGTTGGAGGCTTGGGGAATGTCATCTACGAGCAGTACTTC. It encodes CASSLVGGLGNVIYEQYF.

This chain joins TRBV4-2 and TRBJ2-7; 12 nucleotides line up with TRBD2. CDR1 is LGHNA and CDR2 is YNFKEQ in the germline V gene. The ends lost 4 bases at V and 4 bases at J; junction bases unmatched: 5. CDR3 length equals 15 residues. The CDR3 is CASSPRLAGAYEQYF. The CDR3 DNA follows: TGTGCCAGCAGCCCCCGACTAGCGGGGGCTTACGAGCAGTACTTC.

The chain has TRBV28 and TRBJ2-1; possible D gene TRBD2, 6 bases. This CDR3 contains 14 residues. Germline CDR1 reads MDHEN; CDR2 reads SYDVKM. Trimming pared 8 bases from V and 1 base from J, leaving 12 bases between. Written as DNA, the CDR3 is TGTGCCAGCGGTCTAGCGCAGTCCTACAATGAGCAGTTCTTC. Protein product: CASGLAQSYNEQFF. The full variable domain, in which reference TRBV28 and TRBJ2-1 provide the parts outside the CDR3, is DVKVTQSSRYLVKRTGEKVFLECVQDMDHENMFWYRQDPGLGLRLIYFSYDVKMKEKGDIPEGYSVSREKKERFSLILESASTNQTSMYLCASGLAQSYNEQFFGPGTRLTVL.